The 2 T cell receptor beta chains below come from one sample, sequenced in a study of T-cell reconstitution after alpha-beta-depleted transplantation in children. TCRbeta library preparation incorporated unique molecular identifiers. TCRdb analysed the PCR reads with MiXCR anew, one entry per CDR3 protein. The sample yields 200,000 to 300,000 distinct CDR3 sequences, approximately 12% seen once. Source: PBMCs from the stem cell graft donor, taken from the stem cell graft. These receptors all come from a human donor who donated a stem cell graft to a child with acute lymphoblastic leukemia.

This clonotype was counted ten times or more. The junction shows a germline mismatch at one end, possibly a read error. The chain couples TRBV4-3 to TRBJ2-1; D is possibly TRBD2 (6 bases). Germline CDR1 is LGHNA and CDR2 is YSLEER. CDR3 length: 14 amino acids. CDR3 nucleotides: TGCGCCAGCAGCCTGGTGGGGGAGGTCAATGAGCAGTTTTTC. Protein product: CASSLVGEVNEQFF.

The sample holds many counts of this clonotype. This chain joins TRBV5-1 and TRBJ2-5, with 12 bases fitting TRBD2. Per germline, CDR1 SGHRS and CDR2 YFSETQ. With 4 bases clipped from V and 3 bases from J, the junction kept 4 bases outside the gene matches. The length of the CDR3 is 15 residues. The CDR3 nucleotides read TGCGCCAGCAGCCAAAGACTAGCGGGAGAAGAGACCCAGTACTTC. Protein: CASSQRLAGEETQYF.